This T cell receptor (beta chain) stems from a study of blood T cells in healthy people across ages. The CDR3 length is 13 residues. V shed 4 bases and J shed 5 bases, with 11 bases lying between them. CDR1 is SQVTM and CDR2 is ANQGSEA in the germline V gene. Isolation of PBMCs gave at least 7 million cells per sample. Per individual sample, total RNA of at least 5 micrograms was extracted. A second PCR, run for roughly 7 to 11 cycles, used a sample-barcoded 5' primer plus a J-beta primer mix. From each sample, at least 3 million paired-end reads containing CDR3 were obtained. TCRdb reprocessed the 5' RACE reads with MiXCR, giving one entry per CDR3 protein. The sample has about 680,000 distinct CDR3 sequences; 49% are singletons.

The V gene is TRBV29-1, the J gene TRBJ1-4; D may be TRBD1 (6 bases). The origin of this receptor is a woman in her sixties or seventies in good health. Sequencing was performed on blood. The chain's CDR3 is CSVGRGLNEKLFF. In nucleotides, the CDR3 is TGCAGCGTTGGGCGGGGGCTGAATGAAAAACTGTTTTTT.